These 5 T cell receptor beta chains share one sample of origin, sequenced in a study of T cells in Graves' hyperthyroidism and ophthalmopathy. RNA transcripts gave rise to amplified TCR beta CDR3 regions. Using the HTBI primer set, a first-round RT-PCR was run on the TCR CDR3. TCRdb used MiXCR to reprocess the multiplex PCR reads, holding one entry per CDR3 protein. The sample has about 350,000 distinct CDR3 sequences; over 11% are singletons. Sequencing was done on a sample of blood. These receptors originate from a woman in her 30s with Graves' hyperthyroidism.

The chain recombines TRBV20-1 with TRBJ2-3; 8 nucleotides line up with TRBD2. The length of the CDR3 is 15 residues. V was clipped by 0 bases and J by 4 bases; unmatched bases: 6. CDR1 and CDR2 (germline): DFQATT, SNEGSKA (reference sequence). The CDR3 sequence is CSAREGGGQADTQYF. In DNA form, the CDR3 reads TGCAGTGCTAGAGAGGGCGGGGGGCAGGCAGATACGCAGTATTTT.

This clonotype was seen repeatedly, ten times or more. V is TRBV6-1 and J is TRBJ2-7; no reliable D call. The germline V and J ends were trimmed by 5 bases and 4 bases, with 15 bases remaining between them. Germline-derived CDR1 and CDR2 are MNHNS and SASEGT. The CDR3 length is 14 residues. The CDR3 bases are TGTGCCAGCAGTTTGATGGTCCATGGATACGAGCAGTACTTC. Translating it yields CASSLMVHGYEQYF.

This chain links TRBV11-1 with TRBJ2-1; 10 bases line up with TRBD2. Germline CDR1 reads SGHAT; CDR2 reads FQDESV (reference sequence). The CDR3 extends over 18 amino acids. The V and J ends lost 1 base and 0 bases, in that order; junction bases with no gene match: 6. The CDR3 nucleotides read TGTGCCAGCAGCTTAGAGGATGCTAGCGGGAGCTCCTACAATGAGCAGTTCTTC. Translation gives CASSLEDASGSSYNEQFF.

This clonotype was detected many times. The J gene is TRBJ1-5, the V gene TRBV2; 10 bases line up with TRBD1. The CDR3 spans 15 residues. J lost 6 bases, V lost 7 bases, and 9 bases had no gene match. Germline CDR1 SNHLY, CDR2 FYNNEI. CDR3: CASTPGQGSGQPQHF. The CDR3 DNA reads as TGTGCCAGCACTCCGGGACAGGGGTCCGGTCAGCCCCAGCATTTT.

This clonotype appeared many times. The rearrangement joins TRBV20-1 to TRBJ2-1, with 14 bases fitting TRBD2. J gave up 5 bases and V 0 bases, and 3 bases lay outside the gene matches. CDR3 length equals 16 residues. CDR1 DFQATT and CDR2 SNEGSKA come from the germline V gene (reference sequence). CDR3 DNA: TGCAGTGCTAGAGACGGGACTAGCGGGAGCCACAATGAGCAGTTCTTC. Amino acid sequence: CSARDGTSGSHNEQFF.